This TCR beta chain was captured in a study of regulatory T cells in long-lasting Graves disease. Through Arm-PCR of CDR3 regions and iRepertoire HTBI primers, TCR beta libraries were built. TCRdb re-called the multiplex PCR reads with MiXCR, one entry per CDR3 protein. Of under 500,000 distinct CDR3 sequences listed, roughly 20% are singletons. Per germline, CDR1 SGHTA and CDR2 FQGNSA. This CDR3 has 16 residues. V gave up 3 bases and J gave up 0 bases; unmatched junction bases: 8. The study, taken as a whole, reports: When disease was persistent, TRBV28, TRBJ1-2 and TRBJ2-5 were the favored segments.

This clonotype was seen at least ten times. Its cognate antigen is unknown. Time point of the sample: persistent/refractory GD, antithyroid drugs over 5 years with positive TRAb. Extracted PBMC RNA gave rise to the TCR library. The sequencing here drew on peripheral blood mononuclear cells (PBMCs), taken when the disease was refractory, from a patient treated with antithyroid drugs. The sequence derives from a female donor with Graves disease. The chain combines TRBV7-2 with TRBJ2-7, with 7 bases identical to TRBD2. CDR3 DNA: TGTGCCAGCAGCTTGGGCTTGGGCGGGGGCTCCTACGAGCAGTACTTC. It specifies CASSLGLGGGSYEQYF.